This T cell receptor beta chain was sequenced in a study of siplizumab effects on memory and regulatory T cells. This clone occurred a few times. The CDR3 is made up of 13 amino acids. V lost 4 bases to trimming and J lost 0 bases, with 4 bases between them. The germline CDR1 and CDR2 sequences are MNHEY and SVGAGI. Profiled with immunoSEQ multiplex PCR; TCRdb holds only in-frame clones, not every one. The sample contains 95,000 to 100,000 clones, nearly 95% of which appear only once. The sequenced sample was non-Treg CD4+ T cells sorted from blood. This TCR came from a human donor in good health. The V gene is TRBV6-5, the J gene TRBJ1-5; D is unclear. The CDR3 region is CASSWDSNQPQHF. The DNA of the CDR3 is TGTGCCAGCAGTTGGGATAGCAATCAGCCCCAGCATTTT.